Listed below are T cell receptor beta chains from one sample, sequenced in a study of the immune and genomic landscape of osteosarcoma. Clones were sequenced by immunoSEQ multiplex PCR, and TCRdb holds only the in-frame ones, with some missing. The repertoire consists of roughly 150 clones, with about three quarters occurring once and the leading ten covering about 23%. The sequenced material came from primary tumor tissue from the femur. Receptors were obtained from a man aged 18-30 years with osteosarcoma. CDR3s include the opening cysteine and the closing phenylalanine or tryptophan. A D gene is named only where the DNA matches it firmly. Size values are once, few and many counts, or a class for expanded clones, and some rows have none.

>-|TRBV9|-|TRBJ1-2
CASSVEGGGYTF
TGTGCCAGCAGCGTAGAGGGAGGCGGCTACACCTTC
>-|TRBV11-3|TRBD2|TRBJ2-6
CASSFLAGVPGANVLTF
TGTGCCAGCAGCTTCTTAGCGGGGGTTCCGGGGGCCAACGTCCTGACTTTC
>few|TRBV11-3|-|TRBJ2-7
CASSFTDVSYEQYF
TGTGCCAGCAGCTTCACGGACGTTTCCTACGAGCAGTACTTC
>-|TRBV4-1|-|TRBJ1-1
CASSQASLGRVDISEAFF
TGCGCCAGCAGCCAAGCGAGCTTGGGGAGGGTGGATATTTCTGAAGCTTTCTTT
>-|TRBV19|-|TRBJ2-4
CASSIESVAKNIQYF
TGTGCCAGTAGTATAGAGTCGGTAGCCAAAAACATTCAGTACTTC
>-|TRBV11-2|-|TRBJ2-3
CASRGVPDTQYF
TGTGCCAGCAGAGGTGTCCCAGATACGCAGTATTTT
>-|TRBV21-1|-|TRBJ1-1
CASRWKLATIRTEAFF
TGTGCCAGCAGGTGGAAGCTAGCCACAATTCGCACTGAAGCTTTCTTT
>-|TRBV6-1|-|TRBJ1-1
CASSEPGSRDTEAFF
TGTGCCAGCAGTGAACCGGGGTCCAGGGACACTGAAGCTTTCTTT
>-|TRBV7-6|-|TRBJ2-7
CASSFAGSYEQYF
TGTGCCAGCAGCTTTGCCGGATCCTACGAGCAGTACTTC
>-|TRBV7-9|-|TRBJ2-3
CASSSTDTQYF
TGTGCCAGCAGCTCGACAGATACGCAGTATTTT
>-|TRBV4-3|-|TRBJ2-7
CASSQDIGSSYEQYF
TGCGCCAGCAGCCAAGATATCGGCAGTTCCTACGAGCAGTACTTC
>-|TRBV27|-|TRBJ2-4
CASSLRQRNIQYF
TGTGCCAGCAGTTTGCGTCAGAGGAACATTCAGTACTTC
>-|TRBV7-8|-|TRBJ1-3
CASSRARTLSGNTIYF
TGTGCCAGCAGCCGAGCAAGGACTCTCTCTGGAAACACCATATATTTT
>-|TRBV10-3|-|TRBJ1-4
CAISFDDEKLFF
TGTGCCATCAGTTTCGATGATGAAAAACTGTTTTTT
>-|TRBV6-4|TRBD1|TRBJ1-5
CASSESPYRDRPRRPQHF
TGTGCCAGCAGTGAAAGTCCCTACCGGGACAGGCCGCGGAGGCCCCAGCATTTT
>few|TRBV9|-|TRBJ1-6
CASNTGNSPLHF
TGTGCCAGCAACACAGGGAATTCACCCCTCCACTTT
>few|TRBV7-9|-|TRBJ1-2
CASSLASLGGNGYTF
TGTGCCAGCAGCCTAGCCTCCTTGGGGGGCAATGGCTACACCTTC
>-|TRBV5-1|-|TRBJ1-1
CASSLGGGYTEAFF
TGCGCCAGCAGCTTGGGAGGGGGGTACACTGAAGCTTTCTTT
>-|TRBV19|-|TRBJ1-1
CASRLFGASMNTEAFF
TGTGCCAGTAGGTTGTTTGGGGCATCGATGAACACTGAAGCTTTCTTT
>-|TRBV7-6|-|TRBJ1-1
CASSLSRTMNTEAFF
TGTGCCAGCAGCTTAAGCCGGACAATGAACACTGAAGCTTTCTTT
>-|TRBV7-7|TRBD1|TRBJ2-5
CASSLRQGETQYF
TGTGCTAGCAGCCTACGACAGGGGGAGACCCAGTACTTC
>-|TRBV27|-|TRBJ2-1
CASSLWGPKGNEQFF
TGTGCCAGCAGTTTGTGGGGACCCAAGGGCAATGAGCAGTTCTTC
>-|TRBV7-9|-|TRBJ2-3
CASSGSDTQYF
TGTGCCAGCTCGGGCAGCGATACGCAGTATTTT
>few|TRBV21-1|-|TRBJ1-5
CASSLHVHWHHQPQHF
TGTGCCAGCAGTCTTCACGTACATTGGCATCATCAGCCCCAGCATTTT
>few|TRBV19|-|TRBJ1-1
CATYPDVNTEAFF
TGTGCCACCTATCCAGACGTGAACACTGAAGCTTTCTTT
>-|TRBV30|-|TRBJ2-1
CAWSGQVMAGEQFF
TGTGCCTGGAGTGGGCAGGTCATGGCAGGAGAGCAGTTCTTC
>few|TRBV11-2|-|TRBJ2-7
CASSFSGSYEQYF
TGTGCCAGCAGCTTTAGCGGATCCTACGAGCAGTACTTC